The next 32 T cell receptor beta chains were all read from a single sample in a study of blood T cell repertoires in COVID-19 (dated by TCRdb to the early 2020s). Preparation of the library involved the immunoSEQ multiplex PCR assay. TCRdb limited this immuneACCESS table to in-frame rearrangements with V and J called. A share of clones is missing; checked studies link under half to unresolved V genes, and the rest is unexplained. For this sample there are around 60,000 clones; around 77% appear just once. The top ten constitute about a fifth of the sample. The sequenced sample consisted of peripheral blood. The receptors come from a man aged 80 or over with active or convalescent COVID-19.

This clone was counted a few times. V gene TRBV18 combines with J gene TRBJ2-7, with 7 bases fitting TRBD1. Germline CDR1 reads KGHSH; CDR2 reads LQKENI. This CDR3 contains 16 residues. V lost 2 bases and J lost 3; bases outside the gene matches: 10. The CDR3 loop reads CASSPESGGNYYEQYF. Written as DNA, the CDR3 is TGTGCCAGCTCACCAGAATCAGGGGGAAACTACTACGAGCAGTACTTC.

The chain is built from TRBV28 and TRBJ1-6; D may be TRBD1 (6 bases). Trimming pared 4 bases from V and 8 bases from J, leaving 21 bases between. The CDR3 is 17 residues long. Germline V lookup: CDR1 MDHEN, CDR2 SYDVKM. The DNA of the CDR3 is TGTGCCAGCAGTTCAGGGCCCCTCGGGGGGCGCGATTCACCCCTCCACTTT. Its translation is CASSSGPLGGRDSPLHF.

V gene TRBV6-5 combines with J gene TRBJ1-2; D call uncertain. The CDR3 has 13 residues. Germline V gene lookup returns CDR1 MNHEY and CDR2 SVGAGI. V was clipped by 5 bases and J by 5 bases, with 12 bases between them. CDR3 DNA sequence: TGTGCCAGCAGTATTCGACGGGAATATGGCTACACCTTC. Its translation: CASSIRREYGYTF.

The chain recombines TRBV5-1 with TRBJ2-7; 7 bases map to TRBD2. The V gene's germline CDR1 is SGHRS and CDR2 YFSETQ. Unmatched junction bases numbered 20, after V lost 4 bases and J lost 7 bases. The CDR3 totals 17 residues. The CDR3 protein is CASSPDNSRDYDLEQYF. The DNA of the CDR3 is TGCGCCAGCAGCCCGGACAACTCCCGGGACTACGACCTGGAGCAGTACTTC.

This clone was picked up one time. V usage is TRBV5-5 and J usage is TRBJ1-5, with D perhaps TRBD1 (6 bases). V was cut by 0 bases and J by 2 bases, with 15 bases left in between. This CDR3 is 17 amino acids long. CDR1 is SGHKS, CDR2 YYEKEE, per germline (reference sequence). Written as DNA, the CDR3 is TGTGCCAGCAGCTTGGCGACACAGGGAAACGGCAATCAGCCCCAGCATTTT. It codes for CASSLATQGNGNQPQHF.

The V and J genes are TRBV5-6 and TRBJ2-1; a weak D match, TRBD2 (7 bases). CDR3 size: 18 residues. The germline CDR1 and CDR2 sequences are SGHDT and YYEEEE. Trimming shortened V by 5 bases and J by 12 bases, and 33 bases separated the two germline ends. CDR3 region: CASRAFPGDSGGPSGQFF. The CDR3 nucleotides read TGTGCCAGCAGAGCTTTTCCTGGGGACTCCGGGGGGCCCTCCGGGCAGTTCTTC.

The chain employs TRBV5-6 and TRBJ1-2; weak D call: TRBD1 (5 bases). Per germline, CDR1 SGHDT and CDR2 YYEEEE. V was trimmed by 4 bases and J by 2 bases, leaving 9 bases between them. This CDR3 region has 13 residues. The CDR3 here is CASSHRQNYGYTF. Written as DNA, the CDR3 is TGTGCCAGCAGCCACCGACAGAACTATGGCTACACCTTC.

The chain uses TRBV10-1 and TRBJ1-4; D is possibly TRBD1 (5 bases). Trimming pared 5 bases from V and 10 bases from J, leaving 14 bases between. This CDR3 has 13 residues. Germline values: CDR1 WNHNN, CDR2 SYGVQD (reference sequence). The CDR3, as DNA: TGCGCCAGCAGTTTGCAGGGCGGTGGAAAACTGTTTTTT. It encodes CASSLQGGGKLFF.

CDR3 sequence (DNA): TGTGCCAGCACCAACCAGCTAGCGGACTACGAGCAGTACTTC. This gives the protein CASTNQLADYEQYF. The chain couples TRBV7-2 to TRBJ2-7, with TRBD2 matching 7 bases. The CDR3 contains 14 residues. Trimming took 7 bases from V and 3 from J; bases not matched to a gene: 9. Germline values: CDR1 SGHTA, CDR2 FQGNSA.

CDR3 in DNA: TGTGCCAGCAGTAGGGACAGGCCAACCTACAATGAGCAGTTCTTC. Its translation: CASSRDRPTYNEQFF. V usage is TRBV27 and J usage is TRBJ2-1; 8 bases agree with TRBD1. V lost 5 bases, J lost 2 bases, and 5 bases stayed unmatched. The CDR3 covers 15 residues. Germline V gene data show CDR1 as MNHEY and CDR2 as SMNVEV (reference sequence).

CDR3 loop: CASSLVLARNEQFF. CDR3 DNA: TGTGCCAGCAGCTTAGTCCTAGCCAGAAATGAGCAGTTCTTC. The V call is TRBV7-2, the J call TRBJ2-1, with D tentatively TRBD2 (5 bases). Trimming left V 1 base short and J 7 bases short, with 11 bases between. The CDR3 totals 14 residues. Per the germline V gene, CDR1 is SGHTA and CDR2 is FQGNSA. Full variable domain (missing parts from reference TRBV7-2 and TRBJ2-1): GAGVSQSPSNKVTEKGKDVELRCDPISGHTALYWYRQSLGQGLEFLIYFQGNSAPDKSGLPSDRFSAERTGGSVSTLTIQRTQQEDSAVYLCASSLVLARNEQFFGPGTRLTVL.

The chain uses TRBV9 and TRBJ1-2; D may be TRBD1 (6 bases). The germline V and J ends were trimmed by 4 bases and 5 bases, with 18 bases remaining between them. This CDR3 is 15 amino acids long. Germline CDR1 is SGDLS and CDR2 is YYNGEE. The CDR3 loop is CASSPIWDNTYGYTF. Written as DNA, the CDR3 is TGTGCCAGCAGCCCTATATGGGACAACACATATGGCTACACCTTC.

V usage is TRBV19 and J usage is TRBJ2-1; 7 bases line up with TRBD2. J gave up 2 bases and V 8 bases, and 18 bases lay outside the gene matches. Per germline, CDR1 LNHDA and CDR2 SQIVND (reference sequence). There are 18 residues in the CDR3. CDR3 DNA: TGTGCCAGTTCGCGAAAGGCGGGAGTGTCTGGCACCTACAATGAGCAGTTCTTC. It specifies CASSRKAGVSGTYNEQFF.

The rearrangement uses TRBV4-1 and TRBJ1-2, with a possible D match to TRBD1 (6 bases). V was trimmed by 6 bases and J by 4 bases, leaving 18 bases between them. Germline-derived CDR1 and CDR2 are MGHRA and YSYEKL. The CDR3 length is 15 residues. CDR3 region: CASRTQGLDSYGYTF. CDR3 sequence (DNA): TGCGCCAGCAGGACACAGGGATTAGATAGCTATGGCTACACCTTC.

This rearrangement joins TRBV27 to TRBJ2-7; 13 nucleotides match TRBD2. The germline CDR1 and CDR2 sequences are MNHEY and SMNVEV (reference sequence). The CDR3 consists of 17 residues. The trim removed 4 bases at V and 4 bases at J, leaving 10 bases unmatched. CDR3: CASSSSPRLAGGYEQYF. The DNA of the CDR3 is TGTGCCAGCAGTTCCTCTCCCCGACTAGCGGGAGGATACGAGCAGTACTTC.

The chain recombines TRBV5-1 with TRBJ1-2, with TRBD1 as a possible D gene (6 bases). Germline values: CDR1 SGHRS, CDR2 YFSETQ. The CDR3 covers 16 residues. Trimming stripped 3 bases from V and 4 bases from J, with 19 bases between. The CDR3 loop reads CASSSGEGEVGYGYTF. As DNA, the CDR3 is TGCGCCAGCAGCTCCGGGGAGGGGGAGGTTGGCTATGGCTACACCTTC. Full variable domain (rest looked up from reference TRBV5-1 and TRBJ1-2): KAGVTQTPRYLIKTRGQQVTLSCSPISGHRSVSWYQQTPGQGLQFLFEYFSETQRNKGNFPGRFSGRQFSNSRSEMNVSTLELGDSALYLCASSSGEGEVGYGYTFGSGTRLTVV.

Here the CDR3 DNA reads TGTGCCACCGGGGGACAGGAAAGCCACGAGCAGTACTTC. Its protein is CATGGQESHEQYF. The chain joins TRBV24-1 to TRBJ2-7; 8 nucleotides align to TRBD1. V shed 9 bases, J shed 5 bases, and the junction held 8 bases outside the gene matches. Germline CDR1 reads KGHDR; CDR2 reads SFDVKD. This CDR3 contains 13 residues.

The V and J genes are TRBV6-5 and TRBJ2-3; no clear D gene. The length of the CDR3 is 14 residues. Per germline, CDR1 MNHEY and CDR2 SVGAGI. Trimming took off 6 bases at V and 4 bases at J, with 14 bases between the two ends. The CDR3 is CASSQTRQSDTQYF. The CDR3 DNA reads TGTGCCAGCAGCCAAACCCGCCAGTCAGATACGCAGTATTTT.

CDR3 in DNA: TGTGCCAGCAGTCGGGAACTGAACTCCTACGAGCAGTACTTC. As protein: CASSRELNSYEQYF. V is TRBV4-2 and J is TRBJ2-7, with D perhaps matching TRBD2 (5 bases). Germline V lookup: CDR1 LGHNA, CDR2 YNFKEQ. The V gene lost 6 bases and the J gene lost 0 bases, with 12 bases spanning the gap. This CDR3 has 14 amino acids.

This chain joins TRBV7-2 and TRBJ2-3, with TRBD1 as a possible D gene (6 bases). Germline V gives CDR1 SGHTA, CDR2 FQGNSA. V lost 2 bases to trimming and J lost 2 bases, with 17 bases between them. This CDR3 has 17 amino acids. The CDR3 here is CASSLRGLGGTTDTQYF. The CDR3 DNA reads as TGTGCCAGCAGCTTAAGGGGGTTAGGCGGCACCACAGATACGCAGTATTTT.

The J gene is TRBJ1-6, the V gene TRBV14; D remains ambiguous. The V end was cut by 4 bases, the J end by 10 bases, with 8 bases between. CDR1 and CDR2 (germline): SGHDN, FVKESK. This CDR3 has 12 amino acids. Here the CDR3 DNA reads TGTGCCAGCAGCCTTCATAGCTCACCCCTCCACTTT. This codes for CASSLHSSPLHF.

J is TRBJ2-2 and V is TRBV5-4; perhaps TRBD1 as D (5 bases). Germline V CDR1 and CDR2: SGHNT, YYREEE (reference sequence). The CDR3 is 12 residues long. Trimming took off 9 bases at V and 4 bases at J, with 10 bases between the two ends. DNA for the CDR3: TGTGCCAACGACAGCCCCACCGGGGAGCTGTTTTTT. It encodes CANDSPTGELFF.

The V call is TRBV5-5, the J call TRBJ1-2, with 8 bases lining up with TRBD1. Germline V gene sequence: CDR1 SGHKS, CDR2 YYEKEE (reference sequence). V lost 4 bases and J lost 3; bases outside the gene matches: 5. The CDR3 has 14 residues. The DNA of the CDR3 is TGTGCCAGCAGCCCCCCGACAGGGGACTATGGCTACACCTTC. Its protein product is CASSPPTGDYGYTF.

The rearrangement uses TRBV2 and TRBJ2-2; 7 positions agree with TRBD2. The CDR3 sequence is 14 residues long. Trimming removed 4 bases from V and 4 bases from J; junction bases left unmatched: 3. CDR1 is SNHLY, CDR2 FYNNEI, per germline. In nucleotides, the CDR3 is TGTGCCAGCAGTGGGGGGGAGGGCACCGGGGAGCTGTTTTTT. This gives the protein CASSGGEGTGELFF.

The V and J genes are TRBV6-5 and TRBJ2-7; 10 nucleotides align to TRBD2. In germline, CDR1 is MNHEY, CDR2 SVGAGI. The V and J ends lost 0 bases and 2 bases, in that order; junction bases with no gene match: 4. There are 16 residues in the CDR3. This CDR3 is CASSYSGSGGPYEQYF. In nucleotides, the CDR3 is TGTGCCAGCAGTTACTCGGGTAGCGGGGGGCCCTACGAGCAGTACTTC.

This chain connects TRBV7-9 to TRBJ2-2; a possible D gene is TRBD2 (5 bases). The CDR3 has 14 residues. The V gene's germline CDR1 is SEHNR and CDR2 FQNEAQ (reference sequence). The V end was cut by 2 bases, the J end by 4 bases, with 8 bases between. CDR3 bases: TGTGCCAGCAGCTTATCGGCGGGCACCGGGGAGCTGTTTTTT. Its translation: CASSLSAGTGELFF.

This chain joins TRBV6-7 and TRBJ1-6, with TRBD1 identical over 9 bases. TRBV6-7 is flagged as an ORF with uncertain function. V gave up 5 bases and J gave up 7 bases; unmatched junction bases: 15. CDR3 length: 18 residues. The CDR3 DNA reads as TGTGCCAGCAGTCCCCGGGACAGGGCTTGGTCGAGAAATTCACCCCTCCACTTT. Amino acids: CASSPRDRAWSRNSPLHF.

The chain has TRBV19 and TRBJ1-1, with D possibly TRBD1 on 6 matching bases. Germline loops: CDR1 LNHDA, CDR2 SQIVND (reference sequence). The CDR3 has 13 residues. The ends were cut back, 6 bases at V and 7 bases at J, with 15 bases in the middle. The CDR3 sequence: CASSTLGQSEAFF. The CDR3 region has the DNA TGTGCCAGTAGCACACTTGGACAGAGTGAAGCTTTCTTT.

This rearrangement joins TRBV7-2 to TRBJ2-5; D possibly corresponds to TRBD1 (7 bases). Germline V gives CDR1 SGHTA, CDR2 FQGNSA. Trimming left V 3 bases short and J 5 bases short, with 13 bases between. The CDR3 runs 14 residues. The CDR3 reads CASSFQGGFETQYF. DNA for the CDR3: TGTGCCAGCAGCTTTCAGGGGGGATTCGAGACCCAGTACTTC. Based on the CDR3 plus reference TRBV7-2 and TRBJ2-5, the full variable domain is GAGVSQSPSNKVTEKGKDVELRCDPISGHTALYWYRQSLGQGLEFLIYFQGNSAPDKSGLPSDRFSAERTGGSVSTLTIQRTQQEDSAVYLCASSFQGGFETQYFGPGTRLLVL.

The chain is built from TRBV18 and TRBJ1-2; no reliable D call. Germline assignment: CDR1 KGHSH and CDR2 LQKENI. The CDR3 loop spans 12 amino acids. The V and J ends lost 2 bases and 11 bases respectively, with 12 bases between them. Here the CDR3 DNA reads TGTGCCAGCTCACCAGACTTAACGGGGTACACCTTC. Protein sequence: CASSPDLTGYTF.

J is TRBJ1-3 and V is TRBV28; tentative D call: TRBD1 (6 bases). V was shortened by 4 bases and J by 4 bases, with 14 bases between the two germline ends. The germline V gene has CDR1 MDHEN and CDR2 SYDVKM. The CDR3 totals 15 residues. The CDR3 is CASSSLRGGGNTIYF. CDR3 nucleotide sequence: TGTGCCAGCAGTTCCCTAAGGGGGGGAGGAAACACCATATATTTT.

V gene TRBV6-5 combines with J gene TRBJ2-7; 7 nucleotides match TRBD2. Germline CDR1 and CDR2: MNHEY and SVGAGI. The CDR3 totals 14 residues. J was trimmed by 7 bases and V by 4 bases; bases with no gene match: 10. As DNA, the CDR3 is TGTGCCAGCAGTTCCCGGACTAGTCCGAGGGAGCAGTACTTC. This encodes CASSSRTSPREQYF.